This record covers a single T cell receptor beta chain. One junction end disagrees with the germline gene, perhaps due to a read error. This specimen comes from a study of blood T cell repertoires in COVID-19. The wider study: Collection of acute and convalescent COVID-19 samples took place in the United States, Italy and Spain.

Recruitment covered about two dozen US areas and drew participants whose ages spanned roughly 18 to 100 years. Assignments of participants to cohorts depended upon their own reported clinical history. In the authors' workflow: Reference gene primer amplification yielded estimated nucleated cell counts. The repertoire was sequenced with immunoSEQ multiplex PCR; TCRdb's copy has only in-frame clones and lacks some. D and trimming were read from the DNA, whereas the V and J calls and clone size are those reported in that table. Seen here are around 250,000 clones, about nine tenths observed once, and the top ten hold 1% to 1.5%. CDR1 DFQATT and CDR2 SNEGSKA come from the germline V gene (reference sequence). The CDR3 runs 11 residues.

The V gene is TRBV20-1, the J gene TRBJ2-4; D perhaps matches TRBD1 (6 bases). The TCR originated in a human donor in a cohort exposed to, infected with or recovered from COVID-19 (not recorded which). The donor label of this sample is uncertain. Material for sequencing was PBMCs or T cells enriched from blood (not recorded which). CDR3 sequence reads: CSASLRDIEVF. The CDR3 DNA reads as TGCAGTGCTAGTTTACGGGACATAGAGGTCTTC.